These 25 T cell receptor beta chains share one sample of origin, sequenced in a study of graft-versus-host responses after intestinal transplantation. What these receptors recognize is not known. The repertoire was sequenced with immunoSEQ multiplex PCR; TCRdb's copy has only in-frame clones and lacks some. The table has about 86,000 clones, roughly four fifths seen once. Sample: unstimulated CD8+ T cells sorted from spleen or lymph node cells, taken before intestinal transplant. All receptors derive from a human donor who received an intestinal transplant.

The CDR3 region is CASSPTFGGRDEQYF. The CDR3 coding sequence is TGCGCCAGCAGCCCCACCTTTGGGGGCCGGGACGAGCAGTACTTC. This chain connects TRBV4-1 to TRBJ2-7; TRBD1 might be the D (6 bases). The V gene lost 4 bases and the J gene lost 5 bases, with 18 bases spanning the gap. Per the germline V gene, CDR1 is MGHRA and CDR2 is YSYEKL. The CDR3 loop spans 15 amino acids.

In its sample, this clone was seen once. J is TRBJ1-5 and V is TRBV7-9; no definite D call. The germline V gene encodes CDR1 SEHNR and CDR2 FQNEAQ (reference sequence). V shed 2 bases and J shed 4 bases, with 15 bases lying between them. This CDR3 is built from 16 residues. Written as DNA, the CDR3 is TGTGCCAGCAGCTTAATATCTTCGGGGTGGAATCAGCCCCAGCATTTT. Protein: CASSLISSGWNQPQHF.

This clone was found once. The chain carries TRBV4-2 and TRBJ2-1; D gene ambiguous. Germline CDR1 LGHNA, CDR2 YNFKEQ. CDR3 length: 15 amino acids. The ends were cut back, 6 bases at V and 2 bases at J, with 14 bases in the middle. The CDR3 nucleotides are TGTGCCAGCAGTCTCTCCGGACCGCCCTACAATGAGCAGTTCTTC. This sequence encodes CASSLSGPPYNEQFF.

This chain uses TRBV19 with TRBJ2-5; D unclear. Germline values: CDR1 LNHDA, CDR2 SQIVND (reference sequence). The CDR3 is made up of 14 amino acids. Trimming left V 1 base short and J 2 bases short, with 8 bases between. CDR3 nucleotides: TGTGCCAGTAGTATAGCCCCAGTACAAGAGACCCAGTACTTC. This sequence encodes CASSIAPVQETQYF.

The CDR3, as DNA: TGTGCCAGCAGTGAGCGACTAGCGGGGGGGCCAGATACGCAGTATTTT. This translates into CASSERLAGGPDTQYF. This chain links TRBV25-1 with TRBJ2-3, with 14 bases identical to TRBD2. V lost 3 bases to trimming and J lost 4 bases; unmatched junction nucleotides: 3. The germline V gene encodes CDR1 MGHDK and CDR2 SYGVNS. The CDR3 consists of 16 residues.

The chain combines TRBV27 with TRBJ2-1; 9 bases are a match to TRBD2. After removal of 2 bases from V and 9 bases from J, the junction contained 11 bases not matched to a gene. The CDR3 length is 16 residues. The V gene's germline CDR1 is MNHEY and CDR2 SMNVEV (reference sequence). Here the CDR3 reads CASSLGGGGAFGEQFF. DNA of the CDR3: TGTGCCAGCAGTTTAGGAGGCGGGGGGGCCTTTGGTGAGCAGTTCTTC.

The chain uses TRBV6-5 and TRBJ2-2; D is perhaps TRBD2 (5 bases). CDR1 and CDR2 from the germline V gene are MNHEY and SVGAGI. This CDR3 contains 15 residues. V was trimmed by 6 bases and J by 6 bases, leaving 17 bases between them. The CDR3 spells CASRYTSSSAGELFF. The DNA of the CDR3 is TGTGCCAGCAGATATACTAGTTCCTCCGCCGGGGAGCTGTTTTTT.

The V gene is TRBV28, the J gene TRBJ1-2; the D gene is possibly TRBD1 (5 bases). The CDR3 is 16 residues long. The germline V and J ends were trimmed by 6 bases and 4 bases, with 21 bases remaining between them. Germline V CDR1 and CDR2: MDHEN, SYDVKM. The CDR3 protein is CASRWWTPGLRYGYTF. The CDR3 nucleotides are TGTGCCAGCAGATGGTGGACACCGGGACTTCGCTATGGCTACACCTTC.

This chain links TRBV7-9 with TRBJ1-1, with D unresolved. V lost 3 bases to trimming and J lost 8 bases, with 10 bases between them. Germline values: CDR1 SEHNR, CDR2 FQNEAQ (reference sequence). This CDR3 spans 12 amino acids. The CDR3 loop is CASSLPNIEAFF. The CDR3, as DNA: TGTGCCAGCAGCTTGCCCAACATAGAAGCTTTCTTT.

The V gene is TRBV27, the J gene TRBJ2-5; TRBD2 agrees at 9 bases. The germline gives CDR1 MNHEY, CDR2 SMNVEV (reference sequence). V shed 3 bases, J shed 5 bases, and the junction held 10 bases outside the gene matches. This CDR3 region has 16 residues. The CDR3 loop is CASSFTRRGGWETQYF. CDR3 in DNA: TGTGCCAGCAGTTTTACGCGGCGGGGGGGCTGGGAGACCCAGTACTTC.

This sequence joins TRBV25-1 and TRBJ2-1; no definite D call. Germline CDR1 is MGHDK and CDR2 is SYGVNS. Between the trimmed V and J ends, which lost 5 bases and 6 bases, there was a span of 14 bases. The CDR3 runs to 14 residues. The CDR3 DNA follows: TGTGCCAGCAGTACAGCAGATCGGCCCAATGAGCAGTTCTTC. Translation: CASSTADRPNEQFF.

This chain joins TRBV4-1 and TRBJ2-1; 10 nucleotides match TRBD1. V shed 5 bases, J shed 5 bases, and the junction held 15 bases outside the gene matches. Germline V CDR1 and CDR2: MGHRA, YSYEKL. The CDR3 is 18 amino acids. CDR3 sequence reads: CASSTRLVDRGRNNEQFF. The CDR3 bases are TGCGCCAGCAGCACTCGACTCGTGGACAGGGGGAGGAACAATGAGCAGTTCTTC.

V usage is TRBV4-1 and J usage is TRBJ2-7; D perhaps matches TRBD1 (6 bases). The CDR3 is made up of 15 amino acids. The ends were cut back, 4 bases at V and 5 bases at J, with 18 bases in the middle. Germline V gene data show CDR1 as MGHRA and CDR2 as YSYEKL. The CDR3 spells CASSPSFGGRDEQYF. CDR3 sequence (DNA): TGCGCCAGCAGCCCCTCCTTTGGGGGCCGGGACGAGCAGTACTTC.

J is TRBJ1-3 and V is TRBV9, with D possibly TRBD1 on 5 matching bases. CDR1 and CDR2 (germline): SGDLS, YYNGEE. V was clipped by 3 bases and J by 0 bases, with 16 bases between them. The length of the CDR3 is 17 residues. In DNA form, the CDR3 reads TGTGCCAGCAGCGCGAGACAGATTGCTAACTCTGGAAACACCATATATTTT. Translating it yields CASSARQIANSGNTIYF. The entire variable domain, with the rest obtained from reference TRBV9 and TRBJ1-3, is as follows: DSGVTQTPKHLITATGQRVTLRCSPRSGDLSVYWYQQSLDQGLQFLIQYYNGEERAKGNILERFSAQQFPDLHSELNLSSLELGDSALYFCASSARQIANSGNTIYFGEGSWLTVV.

The V call is TRBV28, the J call TRBJ1-4; D gene ambiguous. Deletions cut 2 bases from V and 5 bases from J, with 9 bases between. CDR1 MDHEN and CDR2 SYDVKM come from the germline V gene. There are 14 residues in the CDR3. The chain's CDR3 is CASSLGRLNEKLFF. The DNA of the CDR3 is TGTGCCAGCAGTTTAGGGCGGCTGAATGAAAAACTGTTTTTT.

This clone was detected only a few times. The DNA for the CDR3 is TGTGCCAGCAGCGTAGAGGGGGGAGTGGAAGAGACCCAGTACTTC. It translates to CASSVEGGVEETQYF. The chain couples TRBV9 to TRBJ2-5, with D perhaps being TRBD1 or TRBD2 (6 bases each). Trimming cost V 0 bases and J 3 bases, with 12 bases left between them. The CDR3 contains 15 residues. Germline V gene data show CDR1 as SGDLS and CDR2 as YYNGEE.

The chain couples TRBV7-3 to TRBJ2-5; no firm D call. The CDR3 totals 13 residues. The V end lost 0 bases, the J end lost 0 bases, and 2 bases lay between the germline ends. The germline V gene encodes CDR1 SGHTA and CDR2 FQGTGA. The CDR3 region is CASSLTHQETQYF. The CDR3 DNA is TGTGCCAGCAGCTTAACGCACCAAGAGACCCAGTACTTC.

This clone was found once. J is TRBJ1-1 and V is TRBV5-1; D uncertain. V lost 3 bases, J lost 0 bases, and 9 bases lay in between. Germline V gene data show CDR1 as SGHRS and CDR2 as YFSETQ. This CDR3 comprises 14 residues. DNA of the CDR3: TGCGCCAGCAGCTGGACTGGGGTGAACACTGAAGCTTTCTTT. As protein: CASSWTGVNTEAFF.

V is TRBV9 and J is TRBJ2-2; 7 positions agree with TRBD1. In germline, CDR1 is SGDLS, CDR2 YYNGEE. Trimming at V came to 5 bases and at J to 5 bases, leaving 6 bases not matched to a gene. The CDR3 extends over 14 amino acids. The DNA of the CDR3 is TGTGCCAGCAGTGGAACAGGGGCTACCGGGGAGCTGTTTTTT. Translated, it gives CASSGTGATGELFF.

The chain is built from TRBV7-9 and TRBJ1-5; possibly TRBD1 for D (6 bases). Germline CDR1 reads SEHNR; CDR2 reads FQNEAQ (reference sequence). V shed 5 bases and J shed 2 bases, with 10 bases lying between them. This CDR3 has 14 amino acids. The DNA for the CDR3 is TGTGCCAGCAGCCAGGGGTTGGGCAATCAGCCCCAGCATTTT. As protein: CASSQGLGNQPQHF.

The chain recombines TRBV1 with TRBJ1-1; the D call TRBD1 from the table was never checked on the DNA. TRBV1 represents a pseudogene. The CDR3 has 15 amino acids. CDR3 amino acids: CTSSQAFRGRTEAFF. CDR3 nucleotides: TGCACCAGCAGCCAAGCATTCAGGGGGAGGACTGAAGCTTTCTTT.

This chain uses TRBV2 with TRBJ2-1, with 8 positions matching TRBD2. J was trimmed by 15 bases and V by 2 bases; bases with no gene match: 6. Germline V gene lookup returns CDR1 SNHLY and CDR2 FYNNEI. The CDR3 runs to 12 residues. This CDR3 reads CASSEMGLVTFF. Here the CDR3 DNA reads TGTGCCAGCAGTGAAATGGGACTAGTGACGTTCTTC.

The chain employs TRBV6-1 and TRBJ2-7, with a weak D call TRBD1 (6 bases). V was trimmed by 2 bases and J by 4 bases, leaving 15 bases between them. CDR1 is MNHNS and CDR2 is SASEGT in the germline V gene. This CDR3 region has 15 residues. As DNA, the CDR3 is TGTGCCAGCAGTGAAAGTAGGACAGAAGATTACGAGCAGTACTTC. It is translated as CASSESRTEDYEQYF.

This clone was counted a single time. The rearrangement uses TRBV7-3 and TRBJ2-7; weak D call: TRBD1 (6 bases). Trimming removed 2 bases from V and 2 bases from J, with 7 bases in between. CDR3 length: 13 residues. Per germline, CDR1 SGHTA and CDR2 FQGTGA. The CDR3 spells CASSLEGAYEQYF. As DNA, the CDR3 is TGTGCCAGCAGCTTAGAGGGGGCCTACGAGCAGTACTTC. The entire variable domain, with the rest obtained from reference TRBV7-3 and TRBJ2-7, is as follows: GAGVSQTPSNKVTEKGKYVELRCDPISGHTALYWYRQSLGQGPEFLIYFQGTGAADDSGLPNDRFFAVRPEGSVSTLKIQRTERGDSAVYLCASSLEGAYEQYFGPGTRLTVT.

This chain connects TRBV2 to TRBJ2-5, with a tentative D call TRBD2 (6 bases). Germline V CDR1 and CDR2: SNHLY, FYNNEI. V was trimmed by 9 bases and J by 9 bases, leaving 17 bases between them. CDR3 length: 12 amino acids. The CDR3 is CARTDSRGAQYF. CDR3 sequence (DNA): TGTGCCAGAACTGACTCTCGCGGGGCCCAGTACTTC.